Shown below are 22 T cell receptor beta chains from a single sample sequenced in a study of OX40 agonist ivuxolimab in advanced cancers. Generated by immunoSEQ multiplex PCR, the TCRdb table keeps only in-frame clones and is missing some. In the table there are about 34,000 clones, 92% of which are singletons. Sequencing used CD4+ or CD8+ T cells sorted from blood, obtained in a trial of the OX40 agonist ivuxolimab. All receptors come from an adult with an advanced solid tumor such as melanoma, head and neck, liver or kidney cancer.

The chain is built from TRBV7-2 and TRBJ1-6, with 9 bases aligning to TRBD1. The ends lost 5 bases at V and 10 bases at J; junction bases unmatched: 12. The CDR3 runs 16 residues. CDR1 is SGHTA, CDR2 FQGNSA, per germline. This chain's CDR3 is CASSHLRTGAGSPLHF. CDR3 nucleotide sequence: TGTGCCAGCAGCCACCTGAGGACAGGGGCTGGCTCACCCCTCCACTTT.

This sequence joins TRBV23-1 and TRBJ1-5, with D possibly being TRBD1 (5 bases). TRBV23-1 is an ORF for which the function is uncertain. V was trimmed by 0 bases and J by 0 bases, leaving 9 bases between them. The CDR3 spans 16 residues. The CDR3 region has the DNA TGCGCCAGCAGTCAATCGGAGGGGTATAGCAATCAGCCCCAGCATTTT. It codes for CASSQSEGYSNQPQHF.

CDR3 sequence (DNA): TGTGCCAGTAGTATGAACAGCATACGCTCTGGGGCCAACGTCCTGACTTTC. Translating it yields CASSMNSIRSGANVLTF. The V call is TRBV19, the J call TRBJ2-6; D gene ambiguous. The length of the CDR3 is 17 residues. Deletions cut 3 bases from V and 0 bases from J, with 12 bases between. Germline assignment: CDR1 LNHDA and CDR2 SQIVND (reference sequence).

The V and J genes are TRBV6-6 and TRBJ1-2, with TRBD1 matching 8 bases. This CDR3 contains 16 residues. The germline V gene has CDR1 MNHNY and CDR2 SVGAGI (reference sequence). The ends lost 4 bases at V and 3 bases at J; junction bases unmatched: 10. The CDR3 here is CASSSQGQGDHYGYTF. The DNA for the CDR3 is TGTGCCAGCAGTTCTCAAGGACAGGGAGATCACTATGGCTACACCTTC.

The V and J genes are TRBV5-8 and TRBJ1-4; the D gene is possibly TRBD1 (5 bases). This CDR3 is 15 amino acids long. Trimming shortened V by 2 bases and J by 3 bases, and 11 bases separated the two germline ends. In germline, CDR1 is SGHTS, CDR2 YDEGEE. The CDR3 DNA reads TGTGCCAGCAGCTTTGTGAGGGGCGCTAATGAAAAACTGTTTTTT. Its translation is CASSFVRGANEKLFF.

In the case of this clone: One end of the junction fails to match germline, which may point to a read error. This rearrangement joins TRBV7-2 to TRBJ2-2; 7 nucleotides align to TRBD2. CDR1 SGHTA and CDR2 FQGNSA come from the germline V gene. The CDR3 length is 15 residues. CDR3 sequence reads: CASTLASGNTGELFF. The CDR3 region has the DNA TGTGCCAGCACCTTAGCTAGCGGGAACACCGGGGAGCTGTTTTTT.

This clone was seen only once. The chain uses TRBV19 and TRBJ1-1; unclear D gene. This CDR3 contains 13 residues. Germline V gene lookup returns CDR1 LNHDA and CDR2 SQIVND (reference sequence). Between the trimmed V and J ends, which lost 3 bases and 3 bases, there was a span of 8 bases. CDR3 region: CASSMGTYTEAFF. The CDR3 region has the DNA TGTGCCAGTAGTATGGGCACCTACACTGAAGCTTTCTTT. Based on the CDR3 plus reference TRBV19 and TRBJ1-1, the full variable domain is DGGITQSPKYLFRKEGQNVTLSCEQNLNHDAMYWYRQDPGQGLRLIYYSQIVNDFQKGDIAEGYSVSREKKESFPLTVTSAQKNPTAFYLCASSMGTYTEAFFGQGTRLTVV.

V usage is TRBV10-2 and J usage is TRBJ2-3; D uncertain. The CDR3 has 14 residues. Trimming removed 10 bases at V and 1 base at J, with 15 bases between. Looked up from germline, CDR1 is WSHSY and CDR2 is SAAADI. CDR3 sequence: CATSDGGGTDTQYF. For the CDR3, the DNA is TGCGCCACCTCCGATGGCGGAGGCACAGATACGCAGTATTTT.

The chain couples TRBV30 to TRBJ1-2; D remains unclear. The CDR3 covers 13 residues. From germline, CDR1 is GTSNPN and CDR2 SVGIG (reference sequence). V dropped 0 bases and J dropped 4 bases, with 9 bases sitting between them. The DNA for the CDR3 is TGTGCCTGGAGTGTAAAGGGAGGCTATGGCTACACCTTC. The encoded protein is CAWSVKGGYGYTF.

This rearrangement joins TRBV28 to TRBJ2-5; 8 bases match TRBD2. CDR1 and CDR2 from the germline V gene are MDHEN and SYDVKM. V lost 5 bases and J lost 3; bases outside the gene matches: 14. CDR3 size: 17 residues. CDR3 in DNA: TGTGCCAGCAGTCCAAGCGGGGGACCACCGGAGAAAGAGACCCAGTACTTC. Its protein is CASSPSGGPPEKETQYF.

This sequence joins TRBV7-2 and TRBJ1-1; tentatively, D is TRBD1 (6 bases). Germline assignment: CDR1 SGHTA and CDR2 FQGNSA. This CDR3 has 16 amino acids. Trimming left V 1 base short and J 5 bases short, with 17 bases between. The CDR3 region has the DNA TGTGCCAGCAGCTTAGATTCAGGACCGCAGGGGACTGAAGCTTTCTTT. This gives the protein CASSLDSGPQGTEAFF.

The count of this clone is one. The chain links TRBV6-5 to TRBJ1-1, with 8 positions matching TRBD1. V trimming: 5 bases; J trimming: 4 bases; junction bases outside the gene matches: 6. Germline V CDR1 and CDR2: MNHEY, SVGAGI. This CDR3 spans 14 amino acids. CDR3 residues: CASSRTGQVTEAFF. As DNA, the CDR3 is TGTGCCAGCAGTAGGACAGGGCAAGTCACTGAAGCTTTCTTT.

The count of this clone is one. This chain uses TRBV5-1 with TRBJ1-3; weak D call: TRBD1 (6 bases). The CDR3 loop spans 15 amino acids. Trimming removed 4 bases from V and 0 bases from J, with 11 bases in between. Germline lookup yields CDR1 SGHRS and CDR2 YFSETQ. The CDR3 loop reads CASSPSTGSGNTIYF. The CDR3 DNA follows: TGCGCCAGCAGCCCGTCGACAGGCTCTGGAAACACCATATATTTT. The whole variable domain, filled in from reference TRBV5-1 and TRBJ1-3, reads KAGVTQTPRYLIKTRGQQVTLSCSPISGHRSVSWYQQTPGQGLQFLFEYFSETQRNKGNFPGRFSGRQFSNSRSEMNVSTLELGDSALYLCASSPSTGSGNTIYFGEGSWLTVV.

The CDR3 sequence: CASSQETANSPLHF. The CDR3 DNA reads TGCGCCAGCAGCCAAGAAACTGCGAATTCACCCCTCCACTTT. The chain uses TRBV4-3 and TRBJ1-6; no firm D call. The germline V gene has CDR1 LGHNA and CDR2 YSLEER. V shed 0 bases and J shed 7 bases, with 7 bases lying between them. This CDR3 is built from 14 residues.

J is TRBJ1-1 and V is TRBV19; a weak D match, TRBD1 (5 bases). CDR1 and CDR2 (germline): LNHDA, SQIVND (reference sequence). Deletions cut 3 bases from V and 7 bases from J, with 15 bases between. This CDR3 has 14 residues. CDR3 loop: CASSIDRDGYEAFF. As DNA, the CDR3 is TGTGCCAGTAGTATCGACCGGGACGGTTATGAAGCTTTCTTT.

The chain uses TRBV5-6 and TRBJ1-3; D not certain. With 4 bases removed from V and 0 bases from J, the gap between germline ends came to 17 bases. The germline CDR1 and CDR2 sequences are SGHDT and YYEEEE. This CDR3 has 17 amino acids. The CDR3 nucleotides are TGTGCCAGCAGCACCCTGGGGTCGGTGAGCTCTGGAAACACCATATATTTT. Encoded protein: CASSTLGSVSSGNTIYF.

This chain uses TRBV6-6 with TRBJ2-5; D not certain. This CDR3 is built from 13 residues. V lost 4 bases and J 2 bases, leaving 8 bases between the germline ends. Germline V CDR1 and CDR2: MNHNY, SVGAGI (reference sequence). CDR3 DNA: TGTGCCAGCAGTTCGGCAGCTCAAGAGACCCAGTACTTC. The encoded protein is CASSSAAQETQYF.

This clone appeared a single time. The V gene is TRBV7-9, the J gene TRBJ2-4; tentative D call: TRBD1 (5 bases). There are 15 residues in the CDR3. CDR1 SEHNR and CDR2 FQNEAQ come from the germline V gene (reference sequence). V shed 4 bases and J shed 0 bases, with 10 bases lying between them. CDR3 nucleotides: TGTGCCAGCAGCTCACTCAGGGTAGCCAAAAACATTCAGTACTTC. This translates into CASSSLRVAKNIQYF.

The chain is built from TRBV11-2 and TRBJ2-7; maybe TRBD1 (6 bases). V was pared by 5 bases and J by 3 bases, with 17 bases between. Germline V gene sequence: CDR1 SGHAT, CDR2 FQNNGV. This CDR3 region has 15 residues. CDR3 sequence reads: CASSPSGTPDYEQYF. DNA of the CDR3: TGTGCCAGCAGCCCCTCCGGGACACCTGACTACGAGCAGTACTTC.

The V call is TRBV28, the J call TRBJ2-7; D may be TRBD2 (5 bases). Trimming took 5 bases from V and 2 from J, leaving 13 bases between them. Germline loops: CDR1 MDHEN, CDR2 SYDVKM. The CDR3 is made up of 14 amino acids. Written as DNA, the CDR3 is TGTGCCAGCAGTCAACCGGGAAAGCCCTACGAGCAGTACTTC. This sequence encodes CASSQPGKPYEQYF.

The DNA for the CDR3 is TGTGCCAGCAGCCCGTCGGGCCTTACGGAGACCCAGTACTTC. It is translated as CASSPSGLTETQYF. The chain combines TRBV7-3 with TRBJ2-5; no definite D call. Trimming pared 5 bases from V and 5 bases from J, leaving 15 bases between. Germline CDR1 and CDR2: SGHTA and FQGTGA. The CDR3 is 14 amino acids.

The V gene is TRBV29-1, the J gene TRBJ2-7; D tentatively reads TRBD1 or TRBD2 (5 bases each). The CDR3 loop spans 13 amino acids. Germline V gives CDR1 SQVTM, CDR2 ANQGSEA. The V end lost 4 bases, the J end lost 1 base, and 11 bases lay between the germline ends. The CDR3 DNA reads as TGCAGCGTTGGGGACGGAGCATCCTACGAGCAGTACTTC. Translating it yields CSVGDGASYEQYF.